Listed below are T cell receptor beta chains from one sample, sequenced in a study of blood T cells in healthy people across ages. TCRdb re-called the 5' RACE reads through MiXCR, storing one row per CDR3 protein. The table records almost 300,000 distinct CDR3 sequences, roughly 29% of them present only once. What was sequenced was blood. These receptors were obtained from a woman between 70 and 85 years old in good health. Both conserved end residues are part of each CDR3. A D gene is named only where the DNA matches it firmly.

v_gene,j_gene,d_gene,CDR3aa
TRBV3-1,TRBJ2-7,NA,CASSQVGTTYEQYF
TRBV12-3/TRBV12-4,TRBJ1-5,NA,CASCTEGPLNQPQHF
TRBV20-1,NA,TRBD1,CSARVPGTASNEQFF
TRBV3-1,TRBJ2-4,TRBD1,CASRSQGAGAKNIQYF
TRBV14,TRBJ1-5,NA,CASSQNAGQPQHF
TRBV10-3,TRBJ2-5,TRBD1,CATRTGETQYF
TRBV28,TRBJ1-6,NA,CASSFFHVRRSPLHF
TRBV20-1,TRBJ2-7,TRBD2,CSAKALWEGKIYEQYF
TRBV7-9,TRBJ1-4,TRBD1,CASSFAGGNEKLFF
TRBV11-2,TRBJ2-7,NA,CASSSGRHEQYF
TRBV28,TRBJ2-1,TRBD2,CASSRLADYNEQFF
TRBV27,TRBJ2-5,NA,CASRIGGSETQYF
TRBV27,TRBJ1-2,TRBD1,CASSLLGRKTGSNPLGYTF
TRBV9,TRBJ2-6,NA,CASSVSSAAGANVLTF
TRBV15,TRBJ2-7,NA,CATSRESQYEQYF
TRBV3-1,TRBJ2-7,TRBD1,CASSPYSGTVFVEQYF